Sequencing of this TCR beta chain was carried out in a study of OX40 agonist ivuxolimab in advanced cancers. Whole-study context: Patients achieving partial responses numbered three: one hepatocellular carcinoma case and two cutaneous melanoma cases. Notes on the study in general: Antigen specificity of clonally expanded peripheral T cells was not established. Within 6 weeks, CD4+ and CD8+ blood T cells expanded clonally at 0.1 to 3.0 mg/kg.

The trim removed 4 bases at V and 4 bases at J, leaving 0 bases unmatched. The CDR3 loop spans 13 amino acids. The germline CDR1 and CDR2 sequences are ENHRY and SYGVKD. Assay: immunoSEQ multiplex PCR; the TCRdb copy retains only in-frame clones and omits some. The sample holds around 150,000 clones, 75% to 95% seen once. This clone was counted only a few times. Its antigen is unknown. This TCR was recovered from an adult with an advanced solid tumor such as melanoma, head and neck, liver or kidney cancer. V and J are TRBV10-3 and TRBJ1-5, with TRBD1 matching 8 bases. Sequenced here: CD4+ or CD8+ T cells sorted from blood, sampled in a trial of the OX40 agonist ivuxolimab. The CDR3 DNA sequence: TGTGCCATCAGTGGACAGGGGAATCAGCCCCAGCATTTT. Amino acid sequence: CAISGQGNQPQHF.